The sequence of this TCR beta chain was determined in a study of human T cells and chemical hapten exposure. Time point: patch test 1, 2 weeks after DPC sensitization. Documented treatment: therapeutic diphenylcyclopropenone sensitization with weekly scalp DPC. This clonotype was counted only a few times. Trimming removed 1 base from V and 4 bases from J, with 14 bases in between. Per the germline V gene, CDR1 is DFQATT and CDR2 is SNEGSKA (reference sequence). The CDR3 spans 16 residues. MiXCR, applied by TCRdb to the RACE reads, yields one record per CDR3 protein. The sample has around 74,000 distinct CDR3 sequences; about 31% are singletons.

This chain connects TRBV20-1 to TRBJ2-6; D may be TRBD1 (6 bases). This sequence originates from a man aged 35-49 years with alopecia areata. Some clones in this sample may be carry-over from other donors' samples. The material was whole blood, obtained in connection with sensitization to the hapten diphenylcyclopropenone (DPC). For the CDR3, the DNA is TGCAGTGCTAGAGTACAGGGTGCAAGAGGGGCCAACGTCCTGACTTTC. Its protein product is CSARVQGARGANVLTF.